Listed below are T cell receptor beta chains from one sample, sequenced in a study of blood T cell repertoires in COVID-19. TCRdb's table, derived via immunoSEQ multiplex PCR, lists solely in-frame clones and lacks some. The sample consists of about 80,000 clones, 70% to 90% of them appearing once. Sequencing was performed on peripheral blood. The receptors derive from a man aged 50-59 years with COVID-19, enrolled during active disease. CDR3s include the opening cysteine and the closing phenylalanine or tryptophan. A D gene is named only where the DNA matches it firmly. The listing skips clone size in some rows; elsewhere it reads once, few, many or a size class.

clone_size | d_call | cdr3_length | j_call | v_call | cdr3_aa | cdr3_nt
. | TRBD1 | 14 | TRBJ2-2 | TRBV3-1/TRBV3-2 | CASRQGTNTGELFF | TGTGCCAGCAGACAGGGGACGAACACCGGGGAGCTGTTTTTT
. | . | 14 | TRBJ1-6 | TRBV7-9 | CASSLTAINSPLHF | TGTGCCAGCAGCTTGACAGCCATTAATTCACCCCTCCACTTT
. | . | 13 | TRBJ2-1 | TRBV5-1 | CASRVGTYNEQFF | TGCGCCAGCAGAGTCGGGACCTACAATGAGCAGTTCTTC
. | TRBD1 | 14 | TRBJ1-1 | TRBV11-2 | CASSLTGGRTEAFF | TGTGCCAGCAGCCTGACAGGGGGCAGGACTGAAGCTTTCTTT
. | . | 14 | TRBJ1-2 | TRBV28 | CASSFIGREYGYTF | TGTGCCAGCAGTTTTATTGGGAGAGAGTATGGCTACACCTTC
. | TRBD2 | 15 | TRBJ2-2 | TRBV7-2 | CASSLSGRVTGELFF | TGTGCCAGCAGCCTTAGCGGGAGGGTCACCGGGGAGCTGTTTTTT
. | TRBD1 | 17 | TRBJ1-1 | TRBV20-1 | CSASAPPGQGIRTEAFF | TGCAGTGCTAGTGCTCCACCGGGACAGGGAATCCGCACTGAAGCTTTCTTT
. | . | 13 | TRBJ2-3 | TRBV9 | CASRAGGADTQYF | TGTGCCAGCAGAGCCGGAGGGGCAGATACGCAGTATTTT
. | TRBD2 | 16 | TRBJ2-1 | TRBV7-2 | CASSGTSGSSYNEQFF | TGTGCCAGCAGCGGCACCAGCGGGAGCTCCTACAATGAGCAGTTCTTC
few | TRBD1 | 15 | TRBJ1-1 | TRBV6-1 | CASSEYMMTGTEAFF | TGTGCCAGCAGTGAATATATGATGACAGGGACTGAAGCTTTCTTT
once | . | 15 | TRBJ2-7 | TRBV2 | CASSVSSGASYEQYF | TGTGCCAGCAGTGTATCGTCAGGGGCCTCCTACGAGCAGTACTTC
. | . | 14 | TRBJ2-3 | TRBV7-6 | CASSLRSAKDTQYF | TGTGCCAGCAGCTTACGTAGCGCCAAAGATACGCAGTATTTT
. | . | 13 | TRBJ1-6 | TRBV12-3/TRBV12-4 | CASSSQYNSPLHF | TGTGCCAGCAGTTCCCAGTATAATTCACCCCTCCACTTT
. | TRBD2 | 18 | TRBJ2-7 | TRBV7-9 | CASSPSGVSLAGGTEQYF | TGTGCCAGCAGCCCATCGGGGGTGTCTCTAGCGGGAGGGACCGAGCAGTACTTC
once | . | 16 | TRBJ1-6 | TRBV5-5 | CASSLDLRGEDSPLHF | TGTGCCAGCAGCTTGGACCTCAGGGGAGAGGATTCACCCCTCCACTTT
. | TRBD1 | 13 | TRBJ2-5 | TRBV29-1 | CSVDRGSGETQYF | TGCAGCGTCGACAGGGGCAGCGGAGAGACCCAGTACTTC
. | . | 14 | TRBJ1-4 | TRBV4-3 | CASSQERGYEKLFF | TGCGCCAGCAGCCAAGAGCGGGGGTATGAAAAACTGTTTTTT
few | TRBD1 | 14 | TRBJ1-3 | TRBV4-1 | CASRDRVAGNTIYF | TGCGCCAGCAGGGACAGGGTTGCTGGAAACACCATATATTTT
once | . | 14 | TRBJ1-5 | TRBV19 | CASSISVIDQPQHF | TGTGCCAGTAGTATTTCTGTAATCGATCAGCCCCAGCATTTT
. | TRBD2 | 15 | TRBJ2-1 | TRBV4-1 | CASSARTSGSGEQFF | TGCGCCAGCAGCGCGCGGACTAGCGGGAGTGGTGAGCAGTTCTTC
. | . | 15 | TRBJ2-5 | TRBV7-2 | CASSLGTVARETQYF | TGTGCCAGCAGCTTAGGGACAGTAGCGAGAGAGACCCAGTACTTC
. | TRBD2 | 14 | TRBJ2-5 | TRBV29-1 | CSVEGLAGEETQYF | TGCAGCGTTGAAGGACTAGCGGGAGAGGAGACCCAGTACTTC
. | TRBD1 | 18 | TRBJ1-3 | TRBV6-1 | CASSEYRTGGRSGNTIYF | TGTGCCAGCAGTGAATATCGGACAGGGGGCCGTTCTGGAAACACCATATATTTT
. | . | 16 | TRBJ1-1 | TRBV6-6 | CASSYPLQGKNTEAFF | TGTGCCAGCAGTTACCCCTTACAGGGAAAGAACACTGAAGCTTTCTTT